In this sample, the clone carrying this TCR beta chain turned up a few times. Its antigen remains unknown. V lost 7 bases, J lost 6 bases, and 20 bases lay in between. CDR3 length: 15 residues. CDR1 is MDHEN and CDR2 is SYDVKM in the germline V gene. These data originate in a study of cytomegalovirus exposure and HLA in healthy donors. Study overall: Early released data comprised around 79 million unique TCRs from HLA-typed donors.

13 Jbeta primers and 60 Vbeta primers were used for the PCR. Using immunoSEQ multiplex PCR, the repertoire was profiled, and TCRdb retains in-frame clones only, with some absent. This table has about 130,000 clones, over 15% appearing once. General study results and limits: Some V segments (TRBV6-2 and TRBV6-3 among them) were excluded as indistinguishable. Researchers reported in a later analysis that a missense DCLRE1C variant was tied to TCR beta V- and J-gene trimming.

The TCR sequence derives from a female donor in good health and CMV-seropositive. This chain uses TRBV28 with TRBJ2-3, with D perhaps TRBD1 (7 bases). Input material: PBMCs. CDR3 sequence: CASTAQGRGGDTQYF. In nucleotides, the CDR3 is TGTGCCAGCACCGCACAGGGGAGAGGGGGGGATACGCAGTATTTT.